The rows below give T cell receptor beta chains drawn from one sample of a study of blood T cell repertoires in COVID-19. The table came from immunoSEQ multiplex PCR; TCRdb's copy has only in-frame clones and leaves some out. The sample carries a few hundred thousand clones, 90% recorded once. The material sequenced was peripheral blood. The receptors come from a woman aged 55-69 years with COVID-19, enrolled during active disease. The CDR3 runs from the conserved cysteine through the conserved F or W. A D gene is named only where the DNA matches it firmly. The size entry is marked missing in some rows and otherwise reads once, few, many or a size class.

D gene: .; clone size: .; J gene: TRBJ1-1; V gene: TRBV6-2/TRBV6-3; CDR3 protein: CASSYLLRQERMNTEAFF; CDR3 DNA: TGTGCCAGCAGTTACCTCCTTAGACAGGAACGGATGAACACTGAAGCTTTCTTT
D gene: .; clone size: .; J gene: TRBJ2-1; V gene: TRBV19; CDR3 protein: CASTLGGSTYNEQFF; CDR3 DNA: TGTGCCAGTACCCTCGGCGGCAGCACCTACAATGAGCAGTTCTTC
D gene: TRBD2; clone size: .; J gene: TRBJ2-1; V gene: TRBV6-2/TRBV6-3; CDR3 protein: CASSYRGGKNEQFF; CDR3 DNA: TGTGCCAGCAGTTATCGGGGGGGTAAAAATGAGCAGTTCTTC
D gene: TRBD2; clone size: .; J gene: TRBJ2-3; V gene: TRBV2; CDR3 protein: CASRLSRTGTRVTDTQYF; CDR3 DNA: TGTGCCAGCAGACTATCCCGAACCGGGACTAGGGTCACAGATACGCAGTATTTT
D gene: TRBD2; clone size: .; J gene: TRBJ2-1; V gene: TRBV29-1; CDR3 protein: CSVESGLAGNNEQFF; CDR3 DNA: TGCAGCGTTGAGTCAGGACTAGCGGGGAACAATGAGCAGTTCTTC
D gene: TRBD1; clone size: .; J gene: TRBJ1-5; V gene: TRBV7-2; CDR3 protein: CASSLGRGNSQPQHF; CDR3 DNA: TGTGCCAGCAGCTTAGGCAGGGGGAATTCTCAGCCCCAGCATTTT
D gene: TRBD1; clone size: .; J gene: TRBJ1-2; V gene: TRBV6-5; CDR3 protein: CASSSTGQFRGYTF; CDR3 DNA: TGTGCCAGCAGTAGTACGGGACAGTTTCGTGGCTACACCTTC
D gene: .; clone size: .; J gene: TRBJ1-2; V gene: TRBV10-3; CDR3 protein: CAIRGGDYGYTF; CDR3 DNA: TGTGCCATCAGAGGGGGTGACTATGGCTACACCTTC
D gene: TRBD1; clone size: .; J gene: TRBJ1-6; V gene: TRBV3-1/TRBV3-2; CDR3 protein: CASSQRTGTYNSPLHF; CDR3 DNA: TGTGCCAGCAGCCAGAGGACAGGGACCTATAATTCACCCCTCCACTTT
D gene: TRBD2; clone size: .; J gene: TRBJ2-1; V gene: TRBV7-2; CDR3 protein: CASSLLGGGVNEQFF; CDR3 DNA: TGTGCCAGCAGCTTATTGGGCGGGGGGGTCAATGAGCAGTTCTTC
D gene: .; clone size: few; J gene: TRBJ1-1; V gene: TRBV20-1; CDR3 protein: CSASGAHSNTEAFF; CDR3 DNA: TGCAGTGCTAGTGGGGCCCACTCGAACACTGAAGCTTTCTTT
D gene: .; clone size: .; J gene: TRBJ1-1; V gene: TRBV3-1/TRBV3-2; CDR3 protein: CASSKGERGAFF; CDR3 DNA: TGTGCCAGCAGCAAAGGGGAAAGGGGAGCTTTCTTT
D gene: .; clone size: .; J gene: TRBJ1-4; V gene: TRBV19; CDR3 protein: CASRSGGEKLFF; CDR3 DNA: TGTGCCAGTAGATCGGGGGGTGAAAAACTGTTTTTT
D gene: .; clone size: once; J gene: TRBJ1-6; V gene: TRBV9; CDR3 protein: CASSQGPPGNSPLHF; CDR3 DNA: TGTGCCAGCAGCCAGGGCCCCCCTGGGAATTCACCCCTCCACTTT
D gene: .; clone size: .; J gene: TRBJ2-2; V gene: TRBV14; CDR3 protein: CASSPRGSGTGELFF; CDR3 DNA: TGTGCCAGCAGCCCGCGGGGATCGGGCACCGGGGAGCTGTTTTTT
D gene: TRBD1; clone size: .; J gene: TRBJ1-3; V gene: TRBV5-1; CDR3 protein: CASSLGLRGLGNTIYF; CDR3 DNA: TGCGCCAGCAGCTTGGGTCTCAGGGGGCTTGGAAACACCATATATTTT
D gene: .; clone size: .; J gene: TRBJ2-7; V gene: TRBV29-1; CDR3 protein: CSVGQDYEQYF; CDR3 DNA: TGCAGCGTTGGACAGGATTACGAGCAGTACTTC
D gene: TRBD1; clone size: .; J gene: TRBJ1-6; V gene: TRBV7-3; CDR3 protein: CASSSGPGTAPPSHSPLHF; CDR3 DNA: TGTGCCAGCAGCTCGGGGCCTGGGACAGCTCCCCCTTCCCATTCACCCCTCCACTTT
D gene: .; clone size: .; J gene: TRBJ1-3; V gene: TRBV30; CDR3 protein: CAWSGQLYSGNTIYF; CDR3 DNA: TGTGCCTGGAGTGGTCAGTTGTACTCTGGAAACACCATATATTTT
D gene: .; clone size: .; J gene: TRBJ2-1; V gene: TRBV9; CDR3 protein: CASSVDGQGTYNEQFF; CDR3 DNA: TGTGCCAGCAGCGTAGACGGGCAGGGAACCTACAATGAGCAGTTCTTC
D gene: .; clone size: .; J gene: TRBJ2-7; V gene: TRBV25-1; CDR3 protein: CASSDLQGRGTYEQYF; CDR3 DNA: TGTGCCAGCAGTGATCTTCAGGGCAGGGGAACCTACGAGCAGTACTTC
D gene: .; clone size: .; J gene: TRBJ1-5; V gene: TRBV6-6; CDR3 protein: CASKREGDSNQPQHF; CDR3 DNA: TGTGCCAGCAAGAGGGAGGGCGATAGCAATCAGCCCCAGCATTTT
D gene: .; clone size: .; J gene: TRBJ2-1; V gene: TRBV24-1; CDR3 protein: CATSENRGGEQFF; CDR3 DNA: TGTGCCACCAGTGAGAATAGGGGGGGTGAGCAGTTCTTC
D gene: .; clone size: .; J gene: TRBJ2-1; V gene: TRBV25-1; CDR3 protein: CASSRYNEQFF; CDR3 DNA: TGTGCCAGCAGTCGGTACAATGAGCAGTTCTTC
D gene: TRBD1; clone size: .; J gene: TRBJ2-2; V gene: TRBV5-1; CDR3 protein: CASSGQGTPRVNTGELFF; CDR3 DNA: TGCGCCAGTTCGGGACAGGGTACGCCCCGGGTGAACACCGGGGAGCTGTTTTTT
D gene: TRBD1; clone size: .; J gene: TRBJ1-1; V gene: TRBV29-1; CDR3 protein: CSVLSGGLNTEAFF; CDR3 DNA: TGCAGCGTTCTGTCAGGGGGCCTGAACACTGAAGCTTTCTTT
D gene: TRBD1; clone size: .; J gene: TRBJ1-2; V gene: TRBV19; CDR3 protein: CASSIGAGQGPYGYTF; CDR3 DNA: TGTGCCAGTAGTATCGGGGCGGGACAGGGGCCCTATGGCTACACCTTC
D gene: .; clone size: .; J gene: TRBJ1-1; V gene: TRBV7-9; CDR3 protein: CASSFGGPEAFF; CDR3 DNA: TGTGCCAGCAGCTTCGGGGGGCCTGAAGCTTTCTTT
D gene: .; clone size: .; J gene: TRBJ2-3; V gene: TRBV21-1; CDR3 protein: CASSKRAGGKTDTQYF; CDR3 DNA: TGTGCCAGCAGCAAAAGGGCGGGGGGGAAAACAGATACGCAGTATTTT
D gene: TRBD1; clone size: .; J gene: TRBJ1-2; V gene: TRBV5-4; CDR3 protein: CASSLGQLQYGYTF; CDR3 DNA: TGTGCCAGCAGCCTGGGACAGCTTCAGTATGGCTACACCTTC
D gene: TRBD2; clone size: .; J gene: TRBJ2-7; V gene: TRBV12-3/TRBV12-4; CDR3 protein: CASMSGGNYEQYF; CDR3 DNA: TGTGCCAGCATGTCGGGGGGGAACTACGAGCAGTACTTC